This TCR beta chain was observed in a study of T cell responses to AZD1222 COVID-19 vaccine. Study-wide findings and caveats: An increase in Spike-specific TCR breadth and depth was observed after two AZD1222 doses. At 160-218 and 743-854, vaccine-associated CD4 TCRs were dominant, and they spanned spike. The donor cohort was predominantly white British with a female majority, and clonal diversity may have been underestimated. Baseline seropositivity characterized only a handful of AZD1222 recipients.

Data came from immunoSEQ multiplex PCR; TCRdb stores just in-frame clones and leaves some out. The sample shows over 110,000 clones, roughly 90% of them seen only once. The CDR3 length is 16 residues. V was cut by 6 bases and J by 6 bases, with 21 bases left in between. Germline V gene data show CDR1 as MNHEY and CDR2 as SVGEGT. On this clone: The antigen remains unidentified.

The V and J genes are TRBV6-2 or TRBV6-3 and TRBJ1-5; D gene uncertain. The specimen was peripheral blood, collected on day 0 of AZD1222 vaccination. The source is an adult in good health. CDR3 sequence (DNA): TGTGCCAGCAGCCCCTTTCTTGGGCAGACGGGTCAGCCCCAGCATTTT. This gives the protein CASSPFLGQTGQPQHF.